Sequencing of this T cell receptor (beta chain) was carried out in a study of blood T cell repertoires in COVID-19. V was clipped by 4 bases and J by 1 base, with 10 bases between them. The germline V gene encodes CDR1 LNHDA and CDR2 SQIVND (reference sequence). CDR3 length equals 14 residues. Profiled with immunoSEQ multiplex PCR; TCRdb holds only in-frame clones, not every one. The sample contains 80,000 to 95,000 clones, about 82% of which appear only once. Sequenced material: peripheral blood. The clonotype comes from a woman aged 80 or over in a cohort sampled during active or convalescent COVID-19. The chain employs TRBV19 and TRBJ1-2, with a weak D call TRBD1 (6 bases). CDR3 residues: CASSNDRFNYGYTF. The CDR3 bases are TGTGCCAGTAGTAATGACAGGTTTAACTATGGCTACACCTTC.